This TCR beta chain was identified during a study of blood T cell repertoires in COVID-19. Study context: The analysed material was cDNA or gDNA that came from T cells, B-cell-depleted T cells, or PBMCs.

Allocation to cohorts depended on clinical history reported by the participants. Per the authors' pipeline: For nucleated cells, counts were estimated from reference gene primer amplification. The data were produced by immunoSEQ multiplex PCR, yet TCRdb's version contains in-frame clones alone and is incomplete. V, J and clone size reflect that table, while D and trimming were determined from the DNA. The repertoire includes fewer than 350,000 clones, approximately 90% of them detected once, and 5.5% to 7% sits in the top ten. The germline gives CDR1 SGHTA, CDR2 FQGNSA. V gave up 1 base and J gave up 8 bases, with 14 bases separating them. This CDR3 is built from 14 residues.

This TCR was recovered from a middle-aged woman who had recovered from COVID-19. The sequenced sample was PBMCs or T cells enriched from blood (not recorded which). V gene TRBV7-2 combines with J gene TRBJ1-2; D remains ambiguous. The CDR3 is CASSLGEGSWGYTF. The CDR3 DNA sequence: TGTGCCAGCAGCTTAGGGGAGGGATCCTGGGGCTACACCTTC.